These 10 T cell receptor beta chains were sequenced from one sample in a study of cytomegalovirus exposure and HLA in healthy donors. Both 60 Vbeta primers and 13 Jbeta primers went into the PCR. This table comes from immunoSEQ multiplex PCR, and its TCRdb copy is limited to in-frame clones, with some not included. The sample carries some 140,000 clones, about 68% recorded once. Sample: PBMCs. Receptor source: a human donor in good health.

V is TRBV6-5 and J is TRBJ1-5; 7 positions agree with TRBD1. The trim removed 6 bases at V and 5 bases at J, leaving 7 bases unmatched. From germline, CDR1 is MNHEY and CDR2 SVGAGI. The CDR3 length is 14 residues. The CDR3 is CASSPQGGDQPQHF. In DNA form, the CDR3 reads TGTGCCAGCAGCCCCCAAGGGGGCGATCAGCCCCAGCATTTT.

V is TRBV4-2 and J is TRBJ1-1, with 7 bases matching TRBD1. The trim removed 1 base at V and 1 base at J, leaving 3 bases unmatched. The CDR3 sequence is 15 residues long. Germline loops: CDR1 LGHNA, CDR2 YNFKEQ. The CDR3: CASSQGRGQNTEAFF. CDR3 bases: TGTGCCAGCAGCCAAGGAAGGGGGCAGAACACTGAAGCTTTCTTT.

The chain carries TRBV13 and TRBJ2-3; 8 bases are shared with TRBD1. The CDR3 has 16 amino acids. Germline V CDR1 and CDR2: PRHDT, FYEKMQ (reference sequence). J was trimmed by 6 bases and V by 0 bases; bases with no gene match: 8. CDR3 loop: CASSLGSGTGGDTQYF. The DNA of the CDR3 is TGTGCCAGCAGCTTAGGGTCCGGGACAGGAGGGGATACGCAGTATTTT.

This clone was counted a few times. This chain connects TRBV11-3 to TRBJ2-7; 7 bases line up with TRBD1. CDR3 length: 16 amino acids. Germline V gene lookup returns CDR1 SGHNT and CDR2 YENEEA. Trimming took 1 base from V and 5 from J; bases not matched to a gene: 11. DNA for the CDR3: TGTGCCAGCAGCTTAGGCCGGTACAGGGGAGACAACGAGCAGTACTTC. This gives the protein CASSLGRYRGDNEQYF.

There are a few counts of this clone. The chain has TRBV7-2 and TRBJ2-3, with 7 bases identical to TRBD1. J gave up 7 bases and V 1 base, and 11 bases lay outside the gene matches. CDR1 is SGHTA and CDR2 is FQGNSA in the germline V gene. The CDR3 totals 16 residues. CDR3 loop: CASSLGTGPGLHTQYF. The CDR3 coding sequence is TGTGCCAGCAGCTTAGGGACAGGACCTGGCCTGCATACGCAGTATTTT.

This chain connects TRBV6-5 to TRBJ2-1, with TRBD2 matching 14 bases. V dropped 0 bases and J dropped 10; count of bases not matched to a gene: 5. This CDR3 spans 16 amino acids. Germline V CDR1 and CDR2: MNHEY, SVGAGI. CDR3 residues: CASSYSGLAGDEEQFF. The CDR3 coding sequence is TGTGCCAGCAGTTACTCGGGACTAGCGGGAGACGAGGAGCAGTTCTTC.

This sequence joins TRBV7-2 and TRBJ2-5; 10 nucleotides line up with TRBD2. J was trimmed by 5 bases and V by 4 bases; bases with no gene match: 4. The CDR3 is 14 amino acids. CDR1 is SGHTA and CDR2 is FQGNSA in the germline V gene. This chain's CDR3 is CASSYSGGHETQYF. CDR3 in DNA: TGTGCCAGCAGCTATAGCGGGGGGCACGAGACCCAGTACTTC.

This clone turned up a few times. V and J are TRBV6-1 and TRBJ1-1, with D perhaps matching TRBD1 (5 bases). The CDR3 spans 12 residues. Germline CDR1 is MNHNS and CDR2 is SASEGT. The V and J ends lost 6 bases and 4 bases respectively, with 9 bases between them. CDR3: CASSRVVTEAFF. The CDR3 coding sequence is TGTGCCAGCAGCAGGGTAGTCACTGAAGCTTTCTTT.

The chain has TRBV5-1 and TRBJ1-4, with D unclear. Trimming took off 0 bases at V and 8 bases at J, with 8 bases between the two ends. Germline V gene data show CDR1 as SGHRS and CDR2 as YFSETQ. The length of the CDR3 is 13 residues. The CDR3 coding sequence is TGCGCCAGCAGCTTGGACTTGGAGGAAAAACTGTTTTTT. This sequence encodes CASSLDLEEKLFF.

This clone occurred once. This chain uses TRBV10-1 with TRBJ2-4; possibly TRBD1 for D (5 bases). From germline, CDR1 is WNHNN and CDR2 SYGVQD (reference sequence). Deletions cut 5 bases from V and 2 bases from J, with 16 bases between. The CDR3 loop spans 16 amino acids. The CDR3 sequence: CASSFVPQGPKNIQYF. The CDR3 DNA reads as TGCGCCAGCAGTTTTGTACCCCAGGGTCCCAAAAACATTCAGTACTTC.